The T cell receptor (beta chain) under discussion was sequenced for a study of long-term antiretroviral therapy in people with HIV. V lost 1 base, J lost 6 bases, and 10 bases lay in between. The CDR3 runs 14 residues. Germline V lookup: CDR1 SGHRS, CDR2 YFSETQ. Runs used v3.0 of the immunoSEQ assay and were done at survey level. Repertoires were generated with immunoSEQ multiplex PCR, while TCRdb's copy carries only in-frame clones and drops some. The table lists under 50,000 clones, more than 75% of them singletons, with 4.5% to 5.5% in the top ten. Sample: unsorted PBMCs, taken 0.1 years before starting antiretroviral therapy. The TCR originated in a woman in her 50s with HIV. The chain combines TRBV5-1 with TRBJ1-4; D perhaps matches TRBD1 (6 bases). The CDR3 coding sequence is TGCGCCAGCAGCTTGTCGGGGGGCCATGAAAAACTGTTTTTT. Its translation: CASSLSGGHEKLFF.